The 12 T cell receptor beta chains below were found in one sample sequenced in a study of CD8 T cells in Susac syndrome. Reverse transcription of roughly 0.5 to 1 ug RNA was carried out with random hexamers. Each CDR3 protein is one row after TCRdb ran MiXCR on the immunoSEQ multiplex PCR reads. The sample comprises about 130,000 distinct CDR3 sequences, over 90% of which are singletons, and roughly 0.29% rests with the top ten. Sequenced material: CD8+ T cells from PBMCs. These receptor sequences come from a human donor with multiple sclerosis.

J is TRBJ2-5 and V is TRBV19; 10 nucleotides line up with TRBD2. The germline gives CDR1 LNHDA, CDR2 SQIVND (reference sequence). Losses at the gene ends were 5 bases for V and 4 bases for J; bases not matched to a gene: 7. CDR3 length equals 15 residues. Here the CDR3 DNA reads TGTGCCAGTAGTCTCGGGTCTAGCGGGGGAGAGACCCAGTACTTC. This encodes CASSLGSSGGETQYF.

This chain uses TRBV5-1 with TRBJ1-4; D may be TRBD1 (6 bases). The CDR3 runs to 15 residues. The V and J ends lost 4 bases and 7 bases respectively, with 17 bases between them. Germline CDR1 SGHRS, CDR2 YFSETQ. The CDR3 protein is CASSPGGTGAEKLFF. CDR3 nucleotides: TGCGCCAGCAGCCCGGGGGGCACGGGAGCTGAAAAACTGTTTTTT.

This chain joins TRBV12-3 or TRBV12-4 and TRBJ2-1; possible D gene TRBD2, 6 bases. The CDR3 is 13 residues long. V gave up 6 bases and J gave up 9 bases, with 15 bases separating them. CDR3 region: CASSPFGGGEQFF. The CDR3 DNA sequence: TGTGCCAGCAGCCCTTTCGGGGGAGGTGAGCAGTTCTTC.

The CDR3 is CASSLTGGAFF. The CDR3 nucleotides are TGCGCCAGCAGCCTAACAGGGGGAGCTTTCTTT. This chain connects TRBV5-1 to TRBJ1-1; 8 bases match TRBD1. In germline, CDR1 is SGHRS, CDR2 YFSETQ. The CDR3 has 11 residues. V was pared by 4 bases and J by 10 bases, with 3 bases of the junction left unmatched.

The rearrangement links TRBV7-8 to TRBJ1-1; 7 bases line up with TRBD1. Germline V gene lookup returns CDR1 SGHVS and CDR2 FQNEAQ. The CDR3 loop spans 15 amino acids. The trim removed 4 bases at V and 2 bases at J, leaving 7 bases unmatched. The CDR3 here is CASSSSQGRNTEAFF. The CDR3 DNA follows: TGTGCCAGCAGCTCATCACAGGGGCGCAACACTGAAGCTTTCTTT.

The chain couples TRBV6-1 to TRBJ2-7; 7 bases fit TRBD1. The germline V gene has CDR1 MNHNS and CDR2 SASEGT. V shed 4 bases, J shed 2 bases, and the junction held 2 bases outside the gene matches. This CDR3 contains 13 residues. In DNA form, the CDR3 reads TGTGCCAGCAGTGCGGGACAGACCTACGAGCAGTACGTC. It specifies CASSAGQTYEQYV.

Here the CDR3 reads CASSFDGGLTSGQYF. The CDR3 DNA sequence: TGTGCCAGCAGCTTCGACGGGGGACTTACGAGTGGGCAGTACTTC. The J gene is TRBJ2-7, the V gene TRBV7-9, with D maybe TRBD2 (6 bases). The V end was cut by 3 bases, the J end by 9 bases, with 21 bases between. This CDR3 has 15 residues. CDR1 is SEHNR and CDR2 is FQNEAQ in the germline V gene (reference sequence).

The rearrangement uses TRBV27 and TRBJ2-1; D is possibly TRBD2 (6 bases). CDR1 and CDR2 from the germline V gene are MNHEY and SMNVEV (reference sequence). V was trimmed by 8 bases and J by 5 bases, leaving 10 bases between them. The CDR3 is 12 amino acids. The CDR3 nucleotides read TGTGCCAGCGCGGGGCAGAACAATGAGCAGTTCTTC. It codes for CASAGQNNEQFF.

The rearrangement uses TRBV7-8 and TRBJ2-1, with 7 positions matching TRBD2. Trimming removed 6 bases from V and 10 bases from J; junction bases left unmatched: 15. The CDR3 sequence is 15 residues long. Germline V lookup: CDR1 SGHVS, CDR2 FQNEAQ. In nucleotides, the CDR3 is TGTGCCAGCAGTATACCCCGGGAGGTGGATGCCGAGCAGTTCTTC. Its translation: CASSIPREVDAEQFF. The variable domain in full, completed from reference TRBV7-8 and TRBJ2-1, reads GAGVSQSPRYKVAKRGQDVALRCDPISGHVSLFWYQQALGQGPEFLTYFQNEAQLDKSGLPSDRFFAERPEGSVSTLKIQRTQQEDSAVYLCASSIPREVDAEQFFGPGTRLTVL.

The chain combines TRBV27 with TRBJ2-5; possible D gene TRBD2, 7 bases. This CDR3 is built from 15 residues. V lost 3 bases and J 5 bases, leaving 16 bases between the germline ends. Germline V gene lookup returns CDR1 MNHEY and CDR2 SMNVEV (reference sequence). This CDR3 is CASSLGVGGLETQYF. The CDR3 bases are TGTGCCAGCAGTTTGGGGGTGGGGGGGCTGGAGACCCAGTACTTC.

This chain joins TRBV6-5 and TRBJ1-1, with TRBD1 identical over 11 bases. J lost 4 bases, V lost 5 bases, and 6 bases had no gene match. The CDR3 length is 15 residues. Per the germline V gene, CDR1 is MNHEY and CDR2 is SVGAGI. Here the CDR3 DNA reads TGTGCCAGCAGTCAAACCGGGACAGGGGGCACTGAAGCTTTCTTT. The encoded protein is CASSQTGTGGTEAFF.

The V and J genes are TRBV4-1 and TRBJ1-2; weak D call: TRBD1 (5 bases). The V end lost 0 bases, the J end lost 2 bases, and 16 bases lay between the germline ends. The germline V gene has CDR1 MGHRA and CDR2 YSYEKL. CDR3 length: 17 amino acids. CDR3 loop: CASSQENQGPLNYGYTF. CDR3 in DNA: TGCGCCAGCAGCCAAGAGAACCAGGGACCGCTGAACTATGGCTACACCTTC.